This TCR beta chain was captured in a study of blood T cells in healthy people across ages. With respect to this clonotype: As yet, its antigen is unknown.

Healthy Caucasian individuals from Russia aged about 6 to 90 were enrolled as donors. Donors each provided ten milliliters of peripheral blood. A minimum of 5 micrograms of total RNA was extracted per sample. Study observations and caveats: Getting older went along with TCR beta diversity per million T cells dropping roughly linearly.

The CDR3 totals 16 residues. Sample-barcoded 5' priming and a J-beta primer mix drove a second PCR of about 7 to 11 cycles. A single record per CDR3 protein comes from TCRdb applying MiXCR to the 5' RACE reads. The sample lists hundreds of thousands of distinct CDR3 sequences, approximately 21% occurring once. The J gene is TRBJ2-7, the V gene TRBV21-1. TRBV21-1 is a known pseudogene. Sequences were obtained from blood. This TCR was sampled from a man between 70 and 80 years old in good health. As DNA, the CDR3 is TGTGCCAGCAGCAAAAAGCACGTGAGTCGGCCCTACGAGCAGTACGTC. Translated: CASSKKHVSRPYEQYV.